This TCR beta chain was sequenced in a study of T cells in Graves' hyperthyroidism and ophthalmopathy. Lactation, pregnancy, other autoimmune disease or uncontrolled infection led to exclusion of patients. RNA transcripts were the template for amplifying TCR beta CDR3 regions. TCR CDR3 regions were first amplified by RT-PCR with HTBI primers. TCRdb used MiXCR to reprocess the multiplex PCR reads, holding one entry per CDR3 protein. The data show around 400,000 distinct CDR3 sequences, less than 15% seen once. The sample holds many counts of this clonotype. V gave up 1 base and J gave up 0 bases, with 22 bases separating them. There are 19 residues in the CDR3. Germline V gives CDR1 LNHNV, CDR2 YYDKDF (reference sequence).

The chain joins TRBV15 to TRBJ2-7, with D hard to call. The sequenced sample was blood. The receptor was derived from a woman between 18 and 29 years old with Graves' hyperthyroidism. CDR3 region: CATSRGAAAQPLPSYEQYF. CDR3 DNA sequence: TGTGCCACCAGCAGAGGAGCTGCAGCCCAGCCCCTACCCTCCTACGAGCAGTACTTC.